These 26 T cell receptor beta chains originate from one sample sequenced in a study of OX40 agonist ivuxolimab in advanced cancers. Library creation used the immunoSEQ multiplex PCR assay. Entries here come from immuneACCESS through TCRdb and include only in-frame sequences with V and J called. Some clones fail to appear in such tables; in the studies checked, an unresolved V gene covers under half of the shortfall, and the cause of the remainder is unknown. The table for this sample lists 45,000 or so clones; 70% to 85% of them were counted only once. The ten biggest clones cover around 2.7% of the sample. The sequencing here drew on CD4+ or CD8+ T cells sorted from blood, taken in a trial of the OX40 agonist ivuxolimab. These receptor sequences come from an adult with an advanced solid tumor such as melanoma, head and neck, liver or kidney cancer.

The V and J genes are TRBV7-2 and TRBJ2-7; tentatively, D is TRBD2 (6 bases). CDR3 size: 14 residues. Germline V gene data show CDR1 as SGHTA and CDR2 as FQGNSA. With 5 bases removed from V and 7 bases from J, the gap between germline ends came to 18 bases. Here the CDR3 reads CASSLSRGTGEQYF. The CDR3, as DNA: TGTGCCAGCAGCCTTAGCCGGGGGACTGGGGAGCAGTACTTC.

This rearrangement joins TRBV4-1 to TRBJ2-7; D assignment may be TRBD1 or TRBD2 (5 bases each). Germline loops: CDR1 MGHRA, CDR2 YSYEKL. The CDR3 length is 15 residues. V lost 5 bases and J lost 1, with 15 bases in between. CDR3 protein: CASSARDALSYEQYF. The CDR3 coding sequence is TGCGCCAGCAGCGCCCGGGACGCCCTATCCTACGAGCAGTACTTC.

The V and J genes are TRBV5-1 and TRBJ1-1; D is uncertain. The V end was cut by 3 bases, the J end by 5 bases, with 8 bases between. Germline values: CDR1 SGHRS, CDR2 YFSETQ. CDR3 length: 12 amino acids. DNA for the CDR3: TGCGCCAGCAGCTGGTTGGGTACTGAAGCTTTCTTT. Protein sequence: CASSWLGTEAFF.

The rearrangement links TRBV19 to TRBJ2-2; 9 positions match TRBD1. The CDR3 extends over 15 amino acids. Germline trimming cut 3 bases from V and 5 bases from J; bases unmatched to any gene: 4. CDR1 is LNHDA, CDR2 SQIVND, per germline (reference sequence). DNA for the CDR3: TGTGCCAGTAGTATTTCGGGACAGGGAACCGGGGAGCTGTTTTTT. This sequence encodes CASSISGQGTGELFF.

The genes are TRBV11-2 and TRBJ2-7; no definite D call. Deletions cut 0 bases from V and 3 bases from J, with 9 bases between. Germline V CDR1 and CDR2: SGHAT, FQNNGV. This CDR3 spans 14 amino acids. CDR3 in DNA: TGTGCCAGCAGCTTAGAAAGGGTCCACTACGAGCAGTACTTC. This codes for CASSLERVHYEQYF.

This chain connects TRBV7-8 to TRBJ2-7, with a tentative D call TRBD1 (6 bases). Germline V gene lookup returns CDR1 SGHVS and CDR2 FQNEAQ. V was clipped by 5 bases and J by 4 bases, with 15 bases between them. The CDR3 has 14 amino acids. The CDR3 DNA is TGTGCCAGCAGCCTATCCGGGACAAGGTACGAGCAGTACTTC. This gives the protein CASSLSGTRYEQYF.

This sequence joins TRBV7-2 and TRBJ2-3; tentative D call: TRBD2 (7 bases). CDR3 length equals 15 residues. Germline loops: CDR1 SGHTA, CDR2 FQGNSA. Trimming left V 3 bases short and J 0 bases short, with 10 bases between. The CDR3: CASSFGGPSTDTQYF. DNA for the CDR3: TGTGCCAGCAGCTTCGGGGGGCCGAGCACAGATACGCAGTATTTT.

The V gene is TRBV19, the J gene TRBJ1-5, with 8 bases fitting TRBD1. Per germline, CDR1 LNHDA and CDR2 SQIVND (reference sequence). The CDR3 length is 13 residues. After removal of 7 bases from V and 2 bases from J, the junction contained 1 base not matched to a gene. The CDR3, as DNA: TGTGCCAGTAAGGACAGGGGCAATCAGCCCCAGCATTTT. Protein: CASKDRGNQPQHF.

The V call is TRBV29-1, the J call TRBJ1-2, with no clear D. The CDR3 length is 13 residues. The germline V gene has CDR1 SQVTM and CDR2 ANQGSEA. V lost 8 bases and J lost 7, with 20 bases in between. CDR3 sequence: CSISVLRAGGYTF. The CDR3 DNA reads TGCAGCATCTCTGTTCTGAGGGCAGGTGGCTACACCTTC.

The chain links TRBV15 to TRBJ2-3, with D perhaps TRBD2 (5 bases). The CDR3 loop spans 14 amino acids. With 2 bases removed from V and 6 bases from J, the gap between germline ends came to 12 bases. The germline gives CDR1 LNHNV, CDR2 YYDKDF (reference sequence). The CDR3, as DNA: TGTGCCACCAGCAGACCGGACTTTCGTGATACGCAGTATTTT. Translation: CATSRPDFRDTQYF.

J is TRBJ1-4 and V is TRBV6-6; tentative D call: TRBD1 (5 bases). This CDR3 region has 16 residues. V was shortened by 5 bases and J by 7 bases, with 20 bases between the two germline ends. CDR1 MNHNY and CDR2 SVGAGI come from the germline V gene (reference sequence). The CDR3 coding sequence is TGTGCCAGCAGTCCCCGGCGTGAGGGGCGCTTTGAAAAACTGTTTTTT. Its protein product is CASSPRREGRFEKLFF.

The chain links TRBV7-2 to TRBJ2-2; the match to TRBD1 covers 7 bases. Unmatched junction bases numbered 6, after V lost 5 bases and J lost 3 bases. The CDR3 covers 15 residues. Germline loops: CDR1 SGHTA, CDR2 FQGNSA. The CDR3, as DNA: TGTGCCAGCAGCCCCGACAGGGTATACACCGGGGAGCTGTTTTTT. It codes for CASSPDRVYTGELFF.

V usage is TRBV11-2 and J usage is TRBJ2-5; D unresolved. CDR1 SGHAT and CDR2 FQNNGV come from the germline V gene. The CDR3 runs to 13 residues. V gave up 3 bases and J gave up 2 bases, with 7 bases separating them. CDR3 amino acids: CASSLLRQETQYF. For the CDR3, the DNA is TGTGCCAGCAGCTTGCTGAGACAAGAGACCCAGTACTTC. The full variable domain, completed using reference TRBV11-2 and TRBJ2-5, is EAGVAQSPRYKIIEKRQSVAFWCNPISGHATLYWYQQILGQGPKLLIQFQNNGVVDDSQLPKDRFSAERLKGVDSTLKIQPAKLEDSAVYLCASSLLRQETQYFGPGTRLLVL.

This chain joins TRBV7-2 and TRBJ1-2; 9 nucleotides match TRBD1. After removal of 5 bases from V and 7 bases from J, the junction contained 5 bases not matched to a gene. Germline CDR1 is SGHTA and CDR2 is FQGNSA. CDR3 length equals 13 residues. The CDR3 reads CASSEGQGRGYTF. CDR3 nucleotide sequence: TGTGCCAGCAGCGAGGGACAGGGACGTGGCTACACCTTC.

This chain links TRBV7-9 with TRBJ1-2; D might be TRBD1 (5 bases). Germline CDR1 and CDR2: SEHNR and FQNEAQ (reference sequence). This CDR3 is built from 15 residues. V lost 3 bases and J lost 0, with 11 bases in between. The CDR3 DNA is TGTGCCAGCAGCTTGTCAGGGTTGGCTAACTATGGCTACACCTTC. This encodes CASSLSGLANYGYTF.

V and J are TRBV6-6 and TRBJ1-6; 10 nucleotides agree with TRBD1. CDR1 and CDR2 from the germline V gene are MNHNY and SVGAGI (reference sequence). CDR3 length equals 14 residues. Trimming took 6 bases from V and 10 from J; bases not matched to a gene: 6. The CDR3 DNA follows: TGTGCCAGCAGCTACCGACAGGGGGCCTCACCCCTCCACTTT. Amino acids: CASSYRQGASPLHF.

The rearrangement joins TRBV12-5 to TRBJ2-7; D unresolved. The CDR3 consists of 13 residues. Germline CDR1 and CDR2: LGHNT and FRNRAP. V gave up 1 base and J gave up 2 bases, with 6 bases separating them. CDR3 coding DNA: TGTGCTAGTGGTTTGGAGGGAACCTACGAGCAGTACTTC. Residues: CASGLEGTYEQYF.

The genes are TRBV4-3 and TRBJ1-4; a possible D gene is TRBD1 (6 bases). The CDR3 runs to 15 residues. Per the germline V gene, CDR1 is LGHNA and CDR2 is YSLEER. Trimming cost V 4 bases and J 8 bases, with 17 bases left between them. CDR3 in DNA: TGCGCCAGCAGCCCCCGGACAGCAAGGGGGGAAAAACTGTTTTTT. This codes for CASSPRTARGEKLFF.

There are a few counts of this clone. This chain connects TRBV9 to TRBJ1-2; D perhaps matches TRBD1 (5 bases). This CDR3 region has 16 residues. V shed 1 base and J shed 0 bases, with 13 bases lying between them. Germline CDR1 and CDR2: SGDLS and YYNGEE. In DNA form, the CDR3 reads TGTGCCAGCAGCGTAAGGGAGGGGACCCCTAACTATGGCTACACCTTC. This encodes CASSVREGTPNYGYTF. Drawing the rest from reference TRBV9 and TRBJ1-2, the complete variable domain is DSGVTQTPKHLITATGQRVTLRCSPRSGDLSVYWYQQSLDQGLQFLIQYYNGEERAKGNILERFSAQQFPDLHSELNLSSLELGDSALYFCASSVREGTPNYGYTFGSGTRLTVV.

This clone was picked up one time. The rearrangement joins TRBV27 to TRBJ1-6; D gene uncertain. V gave up 5 bases and J gave up 7 bases, with 15 bases separating them. This CDR3 comprises 15 residues. CDR1 MNHEY and CDR2 SMNVEV come from the germline V gene (reference sequence). CDR3: CASSPLLSGNSPLHF. The DNA for the CDR3 is TGTGCCAGCAGTCCGCTTCTTTCCGGGAATTCACCCCTCCACTTT.

This clone showed up just a few times. The rearrangement uses TRBV30 and TRBJ1-6; no firm D call. CDR1 GTSNPN and CDR2 SVGIG come from the germline V gene (reference sequence). V lost 0 bases and J lost 10, with 4 bases in between. CDR3 length equals 11 residues. This chain's CDR3 is CAWSVGSPLHF. CDR3 DNA sequence: TGTGCCTGGAGTGTCGGGTCACCCCTCCACTTT.

V usage is TRBV18 and J usage is TRBJ1-1; TRBD1 might be the D (6 bases). V was trimmed by 1 base and J by 1 base, leaving 13 bases between them. CDR1 is KGHSH, CDR2 LQKENI, per germline. This CDR3 has 16 residues. This chain's CDR3 is CASSPRGAGENTEAFF. The CDR3 DNA sequence: TGTGCCAGCTCACCACGCGGGGCAGGGGAGAACACTGAAGCTTTCTTT. Variable domain in full (rest from reference TRBV18 and TRBJ1-1): NAGVMQNPRHLVRRRGQEARLRCSPMKGHSHVYWYRQLPEEGLKFMVYLQKENIIDESGMPKERFSAEFPKEGPSILRIQQVVRGDSAAYFCASSPRGAGENTEAFFGQGTRLTVV.

The chain employs TRBV7-2 and TRBJ2-2, with TRBD2 matching 9 bases. The CDR3 has 16 amino acids. Germline V CDR1 and CDR2: SGHTA, FQGNSA. J gave up 1 base and V 5 bases, and 5 bases lay outside the gene matches. The CDR3 DNA follows: TGTGCCAGCAGCGTAATTAGCGGGGGGAACACCGGGGAGCTGTTTTTT. Translating it yields CASSVISGGNTGELFF.

This chain connects TRBV7-9 to TRBJ2-1; TRBD2 matches at 9 bases. The CDR3 has 17 amino acids. Germline CDR1 and CDR2: SEHNR and FQNEAQ (reference sequence). V lost 5 bases and J lost 3; bases outside the gene matches: 11. CDR3 coding DNA: TGTGCCAGCAGCCCCCCGGTACTAGCGGGTGTCTACAATGAGCAGTTCTTC. Translating it yields CASSPPVLAGVYNEQFF.

This chain links TRBV5-1 with TRBJ2-3; no reliable D call. V was clipped by 3 bases and J by 5 bases, with 13 bases between them. Germline CDR1 is SGHRS and CDR2 is YFSETQ. This CDR3 is 14 amino acids long. Here the CDR3 reads CASSWGLSEDTQYF. Written as DNA, the CDR3 is TGCGCCAGCAGCTGGGGATTATCGGAAGATACGCAGTATTTT.

CDR3 residues: CASSRSGDSNQPQHF. The CDR3 DNA sequence: TGTGCCAGTAGTCGGTCAGGGGACAGCAATCAGCCCCAGCATTTT. V and J are TRBV19 and TRBJ1-5; D may be TRBD1 (6 bases). Germline V gene sequence: CDR1 LNHDA, CDR2 SQIVND (reference sequence). Trimming left V 5 bases short and J 1 base short, with 12 bases between. The CDR3 is 15 residues long. Variable domain in full (rest from reference TRBV19 and TRBJ1-5): DGGITQSPKYLFRKEGQNVTLSCEQNLNHDAMYWYRQDPGQGLRLIYYSQIVNDFQKGDIAEGYSVSREKKESFPLTVTSAQKNPTAFYLCASSRSGDSNQPQHFGDGTRLSIL.